This T cell receptor (beta chain) was retrieved from a study of blood T cells in healthy people across ages. Primed by a sample-barcoded 5' primer and a J-beta primer mix, a second PCR proceeded for 7 to 11 cycles. Each cDNA molecule, via a template-switch adaptor with 12 random nucleotides, was tagged. TCRdb processed the 5' RACE reads anew with MiXCR; each CDR3 protein has one entry. The table shows about 1.7 million distinct CDR3 sequences, with 28% occurring only once. Per germline, CDR1 SGDLS and CDR2 YYNGEE. The length of the CDR3 is 16 residues. The germline V and J ends were trimmed by 3 bases and 0 bases, with 12 bases remaining between them.

This receptor was identified in a woman aged 25-40 years in good health. Sequencing used blood. This chain connects TRBV9 to TRBJ1-4; D is undetermined. This CDR3 reads CASSESPRTTNEKLFF. CDR3 DNA sequence: TGTGCCAGCAGCGAATCTCCACGGACAACTAATGAAAAACTGTTTTTT.